Each of the 4 T cell receptor beta chains below was sequenced from the same sample in a study of blood T cells in healthy people across ages. A second PCR, run for about 7 to 11 cycles, used a sample-barcoded 5' primer plus a J-beta primer mix. TCRdb passed the 5' RACE reads through MiXCR, listing each CDR3 protein once. The repertoire holds about 930,000 distinct CDR3 sequences, about 29% seen once, with roughly 10% in the top ten. This same sample was also part of a study on T cells of mothers and their children.

Sequenced: blood. The receptors originated from a woman between 40 and 50 years old in good health.

The chain couples TRBV6-2 or TRBV6-3 to TRBJ1-1; D perhaps matches TRBD1 (6 bases). Germline lookup yields CDR1 MNHEY and CDR2 SVGEGT. This CDR3 contains 15 residues. V was clipped by 2 bases and J by 4 bases, with 14 bases between them. CDR3 sequence: CASSYRGLVFTEAFF. The CDR3 region has the DNA TGTGCCAGCAGTTACAGGGGGTTGGTCTTCACTGAAGCTTTCTTT.

The V and J genes are TRBV27 and TRBJ1-1; D is unclear. The V gene lost 5 bases and the J gene lost 5 bases, with 18 bases spanning the gap. CDR1 and CDR2 (germline): MNHEY, SMNVEV (reference sequence). The CDR3 sequence is 15 residues long. CDR3: CASSITAHAGTEAFF. The CDR3 nucleotides read TGTGCCAGCAGTATTACCGCGCACGCAGGTACTGAAGCTTTCTTT.

On this clonotype: At one end the junction does not follow the germline gene, possibly because of a read error. V is TRBV27 and J is TRBJ2-5; 8 bases agree with TRBD1. The end of the DNA aligns better with TRBJ2-7, so the J call may be wrong. Germline assignment: CDR1 MNHEY and CDR2 SMNVEV (reference sequence). The CDR3 extends over 13 amino acids. The CDR3 DNA reads as TGTGCCGGCAGGCGGACAGGGAGCTACGAGCAGTACTTC. Its protein is CAGRRTGSYEQYF.

This clonotype was detected only a few times. The chain recombines TRBV7-2 with TRBJ2-7; tentatively, D is TRBD1 (6 bases). The V end was cut by 0 bases, the J end by 2 bases, with 11 bases between. CDR3 length equals 15 residues. Germline values: CDR1 SGHTA, CDR2 FQGNSA. The CDR3 DNA sequence: TGTGCCAGCAGCTTAGCAGGGGGTGGAACCTACGAGCAGTACTTC. Amino acids: CASSLAGGGTYEQYF.